These 17 T cell receptor beta chains came from one sample sequenced in a study of blood T cells in healthy people across ages. It was with a sample-barcoded 5' primer and a J-beta primer mix that a second PCR of roughly 7 to 11 cycles was run. TCRdb re-called the 5' RACE reads through MiXCR, storing one row per CDR3 protein. In the table there are roughly 930,000 distinct CDR3 sequences, 45% to 50% of which are singletons. Specimen: blood. The source of these receptors is a man younger than 45 in good health.

This clonotype has a handful of counts. V usage is TRBV5-1 and J usage is TRBJ2-7; D may match TRBD1 or TRBD2 (6 bases each). This CDR3 spans 13 amino acids. CDR1 is SGHRS and CDR2 is YFSETQ in the germline V gene. The ends were cut back, 4 bases at V and 4 bases at J, with 12 bases in the middle. CDR3 sequence reads: CASSGGTPYEQYF. Written as DNA, the CDR3 is TGCGCCAGCAGCGGCGGGACACCGTACGAGCAGTACTTC. The full variable domain, in which reference TRBV5-1 and TRBJ2-7 provide the parts outside the CDR3, is KAGVTQTPRYLIKTRGQQVTLSCSPISGHRSVSWYQQTPGQGLQFLFEYFSETQRNKGNFPGRFSGRQFSNSRSEMNVSTLELGDSALYLCASSGGTPYEQYFGPGTRLTVT.

As to this clonotype: Relative to the germline gene, one junction end is altered; a read error may explain this. The chain links TRBV29-1 to TRBJ2-1; TRBD2 aligns across 11 bases. This CDR3 contains 13 residues. Germline CDR1 SQVTM, CDR2 ANQGSEA. Here the CDR3 reads CSATSGGANVQFF. In DNA, the CDR3 is TGCAGCGCCACTAGCGGGGGTGCTAATGTGCAGTTCTTC.

In its sample, this clonotype was seen many times. The rearrangement uses TRBV29-1 and TRBJ2-3; D is unresolved. This CDR3 spans 13 amino acids. Germline lookup yields CDR1 SQVTM and CDR2 ANQGSEA. Trimming shortened V by 5 bases and J by 2 bases, and 11 bases separated the two germline ends. The chain's CDR3 is CSVLRALTDTQYF. DNA of the CDR3: TGCAGCGTTCTCCGGGCCCTCACAGATACGCAGTATTTT.

A note on this clonotype: It is likely a read error, because the conserved phenylalanine at the end of the CDR3 is missing. V and J are TRBV7-2 and TRBJ2-5; D gene uncertain. The CDR3 extends over 13 amino acids. V lost 5 bases, J lost 4 bases, and 11 bases lay in between. Looked up from germline, CDR1 is SGHTA and CDR2 is FQGNSA. The CDR3 sequence: CASSPRSSETQYV. The DNA of the CDR3 is TGTGCCAGCAGCCCCCGTTCCTCAGAGACCCAGTACGTC.

The rearrangement joins TRBV7-2 to TRBJ1-5, with TRBD1 matching over 7 bases. This CDR3 region has 18 residues. J lost 4 bases, V lost 1 base, and 13 bases had no gene match. Germline V CDR1 and CDR2: SGHTA, FQGNSA. CDR3 loop: CASSLEVRRGITNQPQHF. The CDR3 bases are TGTGCCAGCAGCTTAGAGGTTCGCAGGGGGATAACAAATCAGCCCCAGCATTTT.

On this clonotype: At one of its ends the junction is not consistent with the germline gene, which may arise from a read error. V gene TRBV28 combines with J gene TRBJ2-7; no reliable D call. Germline loops: CDR1 MDHEN, CDR2 SYDVKM. This CDR3 is 13 amino acids long. For the CDR3, the DNA is TGTGCCGGCAGATCGGTGAACAGCTACGAGCAGTACTTC. Residues: CAGRSVNSYEQYF.

The V call is TRBV7-3, the J call TRBJ1-6, with 9 nucleotides matching TRBD1. The trim removed 5 bases at V and 6 bases at J, leaving 5 bases unmatched. Germline values: CDR1 SGHTA, CDR2 FQGTGA. The CDR3 covers 15 residues. In nucleotides, the CDR3 is TGTGCCAGCAGCGCCGGGACAGGGCCTAATTCACCCCTCCACTTT. It translates to CASSAGTGPNSPLHF.

The chain joins TRBV20-1 to TRBJ2-1, with 7 bases that match TRBD2. V lost 4 bases and J lost 5; bases outside the gene matches: 8. Germline CDR1 DFQATT, CDR2 SNEGSKA (reference sequence). This CDR3 comprises 14 residues. CDR3 coding DNA: TGCAGTGCTATTGGAGCGGGGAGGGACAATGAGCAGTTCTTC. It translates to CSAIGAGRDNEQFF.

This clonotype was detected only a few times. The CDR3 sequence is CASSQEGDTEAFF. As DNA, the CDR3 is TGTGCCAGCAGCCAGGAAGGGGACACTGAAGCTTTCTTT. The chain carries TRBV4-2 and TRBJ1-1, with D perhaps matching TRBD1 (5 bases). The CDR3 extends over 13 amino acids. The V end was cut by 3 bases, the J end by 3 bases, with 8 bases between. Germline V lookup: CDR1 LGHNA, CDR2 YNFKEQ.

The rearrangement uses TRBV20-1 and TRBJ1-2; tentative D call: TRBD1 (5 bases). Trimming pared 0 bases from V and 5 bases from J, leaving 16 bases between. This CDR3 has 15 residues. CDR1 is DFQATT and CDR2 is SNEGSKA in the germline V gene (reference sequence). The CDR3 coding sequence is TGCAGTGCTAGAGATTTCGGGACGGCGGAGTATGGCTACACCTTC. Translating it yields CSARDFGTAEYGYTF.

The gene calls are TRBV28 and TRBJ2-2; 8 nucleotides align to TRBD1. V lost 3 bases and J lost 0; bases outside the gene matches: 12. The CDR3 covers 19 residues. Germline CDR1 and CDR2: MDHEN and SYDVKM. This chain's CDR3 is CASSFVRSGGLPNTGELFF. As DNA, the CDR3 is TGTGCCAGCAGTTTTGTTCGGTCAGGGGGCTTACCGAACACCGGGGAGCTGTTTTTT.

In this sample, this clonotype turned up once. CDR3 in amino acids: CASSLVGASGVYQETQYF. As DNA, the CDR3 is TGTGCCAGCAGCTTAGTGGGGGCTAGCGGGGTGTACCAAGAGACCCAGTACTTC. The chain couples TRBV11-2 to TRBJ2-5; 9 bases agree with TRBD2. Germline CDR1 is SGHAT and CDR2 is FQNNGV. V lost 1 base to trimming and J lost 0 bases; unmatched junction nucleotides: 9. This CDR3 is built from 18 residues.

Only a few counts were recorded for this clonotype. CDR3 loop: CAWSVVGNEQYF. In nucleotides, the CDR3 is TGTGCCTGGAGTGTTGTTGGCAACGAGCAGTACTTC. The chain uses TRBV30 and TRBJ2-7; D is unclear. Trimming stripped 0 bases from V and 5 bases from J, with 8 bases between. The V gene's germline CDR1 is GTSNPN and CDR2 SVGIG (reference sequence). This CDR3 has 12 residues.

CDR3 in DNA: TGTGCCAGCTCACCGGGACAGGGGACTTCCTACGAGCAGTACTTC. The encoded protein is CASSPGQGTSYEQYF. The rearrangement uses TRBV18 and TRBJ2-7, with 10 bases that match TRBD1. This CDR3 has 15 amino acids. Germline-derived CDR1 and CDR2 are KGHSH and LQKENI. J lost 1 base, V lost 3 bases, and 3 bases had no gene match.

The rearrangement links TRBV15 to TRBJ2-1; D possibly corresponds to TRBD2 (5 bases). V lost 0 bases and J 7 bases, leaving 13 bases between the germline ends. This CDR3 region has 15 residues. Germline V gene sequence: CDR1 LNHNV, CDR2 YYDKDF (reference sequence). CDR3 bases: TGTGCCACCAGCAGAGATCAGGACTGGAGAAATGAGCAGTTCTTC. Translated: CATSRDQDWRNEQFF.

This clonotype was detected ten times or more. The chain combines TRBV27 with TRBJ2-7; tentatively, D is TRBD1 (6 bases). Germline CDR1 reads MNHEY; CDR2 reads SMNVEV (reference sequence). The CDR3 has 16 residues. Trimming stripped 3 bases from V and 2 bases from J, with 17 bases between. The CDR3 nucleotides read TGTGCCAGCAGTTTTCAAGGGACACGAGTTCCCTACGAGCAGTACTTC. Protein sequence: CASSFQGTRVPYEQYF.

The chain links TRBV3-1 to TRBJ1-1; 7 nucleotides match TRBD1. This CDR3 comprises 15 residues. J lost 4 bases, V lost 2 bases, and 7 bases had no gene match. CDR1 and CDR2 (germline): LGHDT, YNNKEL (reference sequence). Here the CDR3 DNA reads TGTGCCAGCAGCCAAAACGACAGGGTGGGCACTGAAGCTTTCTTT. Residues: CASSQNDRVGTEAFF.